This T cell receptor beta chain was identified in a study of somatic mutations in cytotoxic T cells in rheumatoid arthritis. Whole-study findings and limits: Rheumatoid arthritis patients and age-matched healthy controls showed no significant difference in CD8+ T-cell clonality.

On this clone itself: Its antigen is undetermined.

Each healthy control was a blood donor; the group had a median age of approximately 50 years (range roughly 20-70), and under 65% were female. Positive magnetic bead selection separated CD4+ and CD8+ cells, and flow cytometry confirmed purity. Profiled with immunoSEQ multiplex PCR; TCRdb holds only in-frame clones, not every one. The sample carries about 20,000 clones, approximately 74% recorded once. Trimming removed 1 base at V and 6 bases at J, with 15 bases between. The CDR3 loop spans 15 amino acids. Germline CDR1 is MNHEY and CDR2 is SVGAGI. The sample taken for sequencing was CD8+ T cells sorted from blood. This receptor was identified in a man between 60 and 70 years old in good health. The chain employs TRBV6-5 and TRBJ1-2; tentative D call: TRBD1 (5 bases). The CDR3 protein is CASSYFTGWGDGYTF. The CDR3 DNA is TGTGCCAGCAGTTACTTCACAGGCTGGGGTGATGGCTACACCTTC.